The sequence of this T cell receptor beta chain was determined in a study of blood T cell repertoires in COVID-19. Study in general: Both acute and convalescent COVID-19 samples were obtained from the United States, Italy and Spain. From T cells, B-cell-depleted T cells, or PBMCs came the material, which was cDNA or gDNA.

This clone was counted a single time. The authors' processing: It was from reference gene primer amplification that nucleated cell counts were estimated. Using immunoSEQ multiplex PCR, the repertoire was profiled, and TCRdb retains in-frame clones only, with some absent. D and trimming were read from the DNA, whereas the V and J calls and clone size are those reported in that table. The sample shows some 120,000 clones, roughly 86% of them seen only once. Trimming removed 0 bases from V and 8 bases from J; junction bases left unmatched: 5. The germline gives CDR1 KGHSH, CDR2 LQKENI. The CDR3 contains 15 residues.

The TCR was taken from a woman aged 60-75 years with acute or convalescent COVID-19. The sequenced sample consisted of peripheral blood. The chain employs TRBV18 and TRBJ1-4; TRBD1 matches 8 bases. The CDR3 DNA follows: TGTGCCAGCTCACCACCTGCACGACAGGGGGAAAAACTGTTTTTT. Amino acids: CASSPPARQGEKLFF.